Listed below are T cell receptor beta chains from one sample, sequenced in a study of T-cell reconstitution after alpha-beta-depleted transplantation in children. TCRdb reprocessed the PCR reads via MiXCR and lists one record per CDR3 protein. The sample gives 240,000 or so distinct CDR3 sequences, 9.5% to 15% of which show up once; roughly 2.6% is in the top ten. Sample: PBMCs from the stem cell graft donor, taken from the stem cell graft. The origin of the receptors is a human donor who donated a stem cell graft to a child with acute lymphoblastic leukemia. Both conserved end residues are part of each CDR3. The order of the fields is clone size, V gene, D gene, J gene, CDR3 protein, CDR3 DNA. The D gene is left open where the match is weak. The size field is filled for only some rows; it gives once, few, many or a size class.

abundance: many
v_gene: TRBV20-1
d_gene: TRBD1
j_gene: TRBJ1-5
CDR3aa: CSADRGQPTEPQHF
CDR3nt: TGCAGTGCTGATAGGGGACAGCCGACGGAGCCCCAGCATTTT

abundance: many
v_gene: TRBV7-2
d_gene: -
j_gene: TRBJ2-7
CDR3aa: CASSLDPGAYEQYF
CDR3nt: TGTGCCAGCAGCTTAGACCCAGGGGCCTACGAGCAGTACTTC

abundance: many
v_gene: TRBV20-1
d_gene: -
j_gene: TRBJ1-1
CDR3aa: CSARDGGKQLNTEAFF
CDR3nt: TGCAGTGCTAGAGATGGGGGGAAGCAGTTGAACACTGAAGCTTTCTTT

abundance: many
v_gene: TRBV20-1
d_gene: -
j_gene: TRBJ2-3
CDR3aa: CSARGSGNTQYF
CDR3nt: TGCAGTGCTAGAGGTTCCGGGAATACGCAGTATTTT

abundance: many
v_gene: TRBV4-2
d_gene: -
j_gene: TRBJ1-2
CDR3aa: CASTSRGDWSYTF
CDR3nt: TGTGCCAGCACCTCAAGGGGTGATTGGAGCTACACCTTC

abundance: many
v_gene: TRBV20-1
d_gene: -
j_gene: TRBJ2-5
CDR3aa: CSVRSGETQYF
CDR3nt: TGCAGTGTCCGGTCGGGAGAGACCCAGTACTTC

abundance: -
v_gene: TRBV7-7
d_gene: -
j_gene: TRBJ2-2
CDR3aa: CASSLAPGPDPPGELFF
CDR3nt: TGTGCTAGCAGCTTAGCCCCCGGGCCTGATCCCCCCGGGGAGCTGTTTTTT

abundance: many
v_gene: TRBV7-9
d_gene: TRBD1
j_gene: TRBJ2-1
CDR3aa: CASSFILGDSEQFF
CDR3nt: TGTGCCAGCAGCTTTATTCTCGGGGACAGTGAGCAGTTCTTC

abundance: few
v_gene: TRBV6-4
d_gene: TRBD1
j_gene: TRBJ1-2
CDR3aa: CASSPRTGYGYTF
CDR3nt: TGTGCCAGCAGCCCCCGGACAGGCTATGGCTACACCTTC

abundance: many
v_gene: TRBV20-1
d_gene: -
j_gene: TRBJ2-7
CDR3aa: CSARPGAGAIYEQYF
CDR3nt: TGCAGTGCTAGACCAGGGGCGGGGGCTATCTACGAGCAGTACTTC

abundance: many
v_gene: TRBV4-2
d_gene: TRBD2
j_gene: TRBJ2-5
CDR3aa: CASSQVAGFGQYF
CDR3nt: TGTGCCAGCAGCCAAGTAGCGGGATTTGGCCAGTACTTC

abundance: many
v_gene: TRBV5-1
d_gene: -
j_gene: TRBJ1-1
CDR3aa: CASSSGEVNTEAFF
CDR3nt: TGCGCCAGCAGCTCAGGGGAAGTGAACACTGAAGCTTTCTTT

abundance: many
v_gene: TRBV4-2
d_gene: TRBD1
j_gene: TRBJ2-1
CDR3aa: CASSQPGQSSYNEQFF
CDR3nt: TGTGCCAGCAGCCAACCGGGACAGAGCTCCTACAATGAGCAGTTCTTC

abundance: many
v_gene: TRBV29-1
d_gene: -
j_gene: TRBJ2-2
CDR3aa: CSATTGPANTGELFF
CDR3nt: TGCAGCGCCACAACAGGGCCGGCGAACACCGGGGAGCTGTTTTTT

abundance: many
v_gene: TRBV28
d_gene: TRBD1
j_gene: TRBJ2-3
CDR3aa: CAITDRAYRTDTQYF
CDR3nt: TGTGCCATTACGGACAGGGCGTATAGGACAGATACGCAGTATTTT

abundance: many
v_gene: TRBV4-2
d_gene: -
j_gene: TRBJ2-2
CDR3aa: CASSQDEMRRVDTGELFF
CDR3nt: TGTGCCAGCAGCCAAGACGAAATGAGAAGGGTAGACACCGGGGAGCTGTTTTTT

abundance: many
v_gene: TRBV5-1
d_gene: -
j_gene: TRBJ1-1
CDR3aa: CASSLHQQGWEAFF
CDR3nt: TGCGCCAGCAGCTTACACCAACAGGGTTGGGAAGCTTTCTTT

abundance: -
v_gene: TRBV5-6
d_gene: -
j_gene: TRBJ2-2
CDR3aa: CASSLQPGELFF
CDR3nt: TGTGCCAGCAGCTTGCAGCCGGGGGAGCTGTTTTTT

abundance: many
v_gene: TRBV5-1
d_gene: TRBD1
j_gene: TRBJ1-1
CDR3aa: CASSWSQGVGATEAFF
CDR3nt: TGCGCCAGCAGCTGGTCACAGGGGGTAGGTGCAACTGAAGCTTTCTTT

abundance: many
v_gene: TRBV20-1
d_gene: TRBD2
j_gene: TRBJ2-1
CDR3aa: CSARIGGTSGFNEQFF
CDR3nt: TGCAGTGCTAGGATAGGAGGGACTAGCGGTTTTAATGAGCAGTTCTTC

abundance: many
v_gene: TRBV29-1
d_gene: -
j_gene: TRBJ1-2
CDR3aa: CSVEAADQGKPWGYTF
CDR3nt: TGCAGCGTTGAGGCCGCGGACCAGGGGAAACCATGGGGCTACACCTTC

abundance: many
v_gene: TRBV2
d_gene: TRBD2
j_gene: TRBJ2-5
CDR3aa: CASSLGLALETQYF
CDR3nt: TGTGCCAGCAGCCTGGGACTAGCATTAGAGACCCAGTACTTC

abundance: -
v_gene: TRBV7-2
d_gene: TRBD2
j_gene: TRBJ2-7
CDR3aa: CASSLATSGAPPPYEQYF
CDR3nt: TGTGCCAGCAGCTTAGCGACTAGCGGGGCCCCCCCCCCCTACGAGCAGTACTTC

abundance: -
v_gene: TRBV23-1
d_gene: TRBD1
j_gene: TRBJ2-4
CDR3aa: CASSQPGQNVLAKNIQYF
CDR3nt: TGCGCCAGCAGTCAACCGGGACAGAACGTACTAGCCAAAAACATTCAGTACTTC

abundance: many
v_gene: TRBV4-2
d_gene: TRBD1
j_gene: TRBJ1-5
CDR3aa: CASSQLADRADQPQHF
CDR3nt: TGTGCCAGCAGCCAGCTAGCGGACAGGGCGGATCAGCCCCAGCATTTT

abundance: many
v_gene: TRBV20-1
d_gene: -
j_gene: TRBJ2-1
CDR3aa: CSARDSRLYNEQFF
CDR3nt: TGCAGTGCTAGAGATTCGAGGCTCTACAATGAGCAGTTCTTC

abundance: many
v_gene: TRBV10-3
d_gene: TRBD2
j_gene: TRBJ2-3
CDR3aa: CAISSGGGGNTDTQYF
CDR3nt: TGTGCCATCAGCTCCGGAGGCGGGGGGAACACAGATACGCAGTATTTT

abundance: many
v_gene: TRBV9
d_gene: -
j_gene: TRBJ1-5
CDR3aa: CASSADRDQPQHF
CDR3nt: TGTGCCAGCAGTGCGGACAGAGATCAGCCCCAGCATTTT

abundance: many
v_gene: TRBV6-6
d_gene: TRBD1
j_gene: TRBJ1-1
CDR3aa: CAITTGVYTEAFF
CDR3nt: TGTGCCATCACGACAGGGGTTTACACTGAAGCTTTCTTT

abundance: many
v_gene: TRBV5-1
d_gene: -
j_gene: TRBJ2-3
CDR3aa: CASSQAVPGYTDTQYF
CDR3nt: TGCGCCAGCAGCCAAGCCGTCCCCGGCTACACAGATACGCAGTATTTT

abundance: many
v_gene: TRBV7-2
d_gene: -
j_gene: TRBJ2-3
CDR3aa: CASSSWADTQYF
CDR3nt: TGTGCCAGCAGCTCATGGGCAGATACGCAGTATTTT

abundance: many
v_gene: TRBV6-2/TRBV6-3
d_gene: -
j_gene: TRBJ2-7
CDR3aa: CASSYYPDEQYF
CDR3nt: TGTGCCAGCAGTTACTACCCCGACGAGCAGTACTTC

abundance: many
v_gene: TRBV20-1
d_gene: TRBD1
j_gene: TRBJ2-5
CDR3aa: CSAIGQGQIAQETQYF
CDR3nt: TGCAGTGCTATCGGACAGGGACAGATAGCCCAAGAGACCCAGTACTTC

abundance: many
v_gene: TRBV5-5
d_gene: TRBD1
j_gene: TRBJ1-1
CDR3aa: CASSFRGQGAWTEAFF
CDR3nt: TGTGCCAGCAGCTTTAGGGGACAGGGGGCATGGACTGAAGCTTTCTTT

abundance: -
v_gene: TRBV6-6
d_gene: -
j_gene: TRBJ2-1
CDR3aa: CASSYRSEQFF
CDR3nt: TGTGCCAGCAGTTACAGGAGTGAGCAGTTCTTC

abundance: many
v_gene: TRBV5-6
d_gene: TRBD1
j_gene: TRBJ1-5
CDR3aa: CASSLQGVGNQPQHF
CDR3nt: TGTGCCAGCAGCTTGCAGGGGGTAGGCAATCAGCCCCAGCATTTT

abundance: -
v_gene: TRBV11-2
d_gene: TRBD2
j_gene: TRBJ2-1
CDR3aa: CASSLRGAGRDEQFF
CDR3nt: TGTGCCAGCAGCCTCAGAGGCGCCGGGAGGGACGAGCAGTTCTTC

abundance: -
v_gene: TRBV19
d_gene: TRBD1
j_gene: TRBJ1-5
CDR3aa: CASRPRTGYQPQHF
CDR3nt: TGTGCCAGTAGGCCTCGGACAGGGTATCAGCCCCAGCATTTT

abundance: many
v_gene: TRBV9
d_gene: TRBD2
j_gene: TRBJ2-3
CDR3aa: CASSSRLAGGPTDTQYF
CDR3nt: TGTGCCAGCAGCTCCCGACTAGCGGGAGGGCCCACAGATACGCAGTATTTT

abundance: many
v_gene: TRBV15
d_gene: -
j_gene: TRBJ2-4
CDR3aa: CATSPTPDILAKNIQYF
CDR3nt: TGTGCCACCAGCCCTACCCCGGACATCCTTGCCAAAAACATTCAGTACTTC

abundance: -
v_gene: TRBV20-1
d_gene: -
j_gene: TRBJ1-5
CDR3aa: CSARDPNSGNQPQHF
CDR3nt: TGCAGTGCTAGAGATCCAAACAGCGGCAATCAGCCCCAGCATTTT

abundance: -
v_gene: TRBV4-1
d_gene: -
j_gene: TRBJ1-6
CDR3aa: CASSRTDRSGNSPLHF
CDR3nt: TGCGCCAGCAGCCGAACTGACAGGTCGGGAAATTCACCCCTCCACTTT

abundance: few
v_gene: TRBV5-1
d_gene: TRBD2
j_gene: TRBJ2-5
CDR3aa: CASSVGTTSETQYF
CDR3nt: TGCGCCAGCAGCGTTGGGACTACTTCGGAGACCCAGTACTTC

abundance: many
v_gene: TRBV18
d_gene: -
j_gene: TRBJ2-7
CDR3aa: CASSAGDGAYEQYF
CDR3nt: TGTGCCAGCTCAGCTGGGGACGGAGCCTACGAGCAGTACTTC

abundance: few
v_gene: TRBV14
d_gene: TRBD2
j_gene: TRBJ2-3
CDR3aa: CASSQGTSGSALTDTQYF
CDR3nt: TGTGCCAGCAGCCAAGGGACTAGCGGGTCTGCCCTCACAGATACGCAGTATTTT

abundance: many
v_gene: TRBV7-9
d_gene: -
j_gene: TRBJ2-1
CDR3aa: CASSRSRQLYNEQFF
CDR3nt: TGTGCCAGCAGTCGGTCAAGACAGCTCTACAATGAGCAGTTCTTC

abundance: many
v_gene: TRBV20-1
d_gene: -
j_gene: TRBJ1-5
CDR3aa: CSAKTDDNQPQHF
CDR3nt: TGCAGTGCTAAGACAGACGACAATCAGCCCCAGCATTTT

abundance: many
v_gene: TRBV20-1
d_gene: -
j_gene: TRBJ2-3
CDR3aa: CSARTGIGDTQYF
CDR3nt: TGCAGTGCTAGAACCGGGATTGGGGATACGCAGTATTTT

abundance: many
v_gene: TRBV2
d_gene: -
j_gene: TRBJ2-7
CDR3aa: CATKGGSYEQYF
CDR3nt: TGTGCCACCAAAGGCGGCTCCTACGAGCAGTACTTC

abundance: many
v_gene: TRBV7-3
d_gene: -
j_gene: TRBJ1-6
CDR3aa: CASSLLPRGNSPLHF
CDR3nt: TGTGCCAGCAGCTTATTACCCAGGGGCAATTCACCCCTCCACTTT

abundance: -
v_gene: TRBV25-1
d_gene: TRBD1
j_gene: TRBJ1-1
CDR3aa: CASSELDRGGEAFF
CDR3nt: TGTGCCAGCAGTGAATTGGACAGGGGCGGGGAAGCTTTCTTT

abundance: -
v_gene: TRBV24-1
d_gene: TRBD2
j_gene: TRBJ2-1
CDR3aa: CATSDPRLAGRDEQFF
CDR3nt: TGTGCCACCAGTGATCCCAGACTAGCGGGGAGAGATGAGCAGTTCTTC

abundance: many
v_gene: TRBV29-1
d_gene: TRBD2
j_gene: TRBJ2-1
CDR3aa: CSVEGISGGTYNEQFF
CDR3nt: TGCAGCGTTGAGGGGATTAGCGGGGGGACATACAATGAGCAGTTCTTC

abundance: many
v_gene: TRBV29-1
d_gene: -
j_gene: TRBJ1-4
CDR3aa: CSANSNEKLFF
CDR3nt: TGCAGCGCGAACAGTAATGAAAAACTGTTTTTT